This T cell receptor (beta chain) is from a study of blood T cell repertoires in COVID-19. About the research overall: Both acute and convalescent COVID-19 samples were obtained from the United States, Italy and Spain. Nucleic acid was either cDNA or gDNA, and it came from T cells, B-cell-depleted T cells, or PBMCs.

Trimming pared 1 base from V and 1 base from J, leaving 18 bases between. CDR3 length equals 18 residues. Germline assignment: CDR1 SGHRS and CDR2 YFSETQ. How the authors handled the data: Reference gene primers were amplified, and this amplification served to estimate nucleated cell counts. Method: immunoSEQ multiplex PCR; TCRdb's copy keeps in-frame clones and lacks some. V and J calls and clone size come straight from that table; D and trimming were deduced from the DNA. The sample contains about 70,000 clones, 85% of which appear only once. The TCR originated in an elderly man with acute or convalescent COVID-19. The sample consisted of peripheral blood. V gene TRBV5-1 combines with J gene TRBJ1-5; weak D call: TRBD1 (6 bases). Here the CDR3 reads CASSLPSHRVRSNQPQHF. The CDR3 coding sequence is TGCGCCAGCAGCTTGCCCTCACACAGGGTGCGAAGCAATCAGCCCCAGCATTTT.